Shown below are 3 T cell receptor beta chains from a single sample sequenced in a study of blood T cell repertoires in COVID-19. Clones were read by immunoSEQ multiplex PCR, and TCRdb kept only the in-frame ones, dropping some. In the table there are some 530,000 clones, 80% to 90% of which are singletons. The sequencing sample was made of PBMCs or T cells enriched from blood (not recorded which). Receptors were obtained from a woman aged 55-69 years who had recovered from COVID-19.

In DNA form, the CDR3 reads TGTGCCAGCAGTTACGTGGCGGGAGGACAGCCCCAGCATTTT. Encoded protein: CASSYVAGGQPQHF. This chain links TRBV6-5 with TRBJ1-5, with unresolved D. CDR1 MNHEY and CDR2 SVGAGI come from the germline V gene. The CDR3 is 14 amino acids. V lost 2 bases to trimming and J lost 7 bases, with 12 bases between them.

The rearrangement links TRBV28 to TRBJ2-3; no reliable D call. V was shortened by 3 bases and J by 6 bases, with 4 bases between the two germline ends. CDR1 and CDR2 (germline): MDHEN, SYDVKM. The CDR3 is 11 amino acids. CDR3 nucleotides: TGTGCCAGCAGTTTGCGGGATACGCAGTATTTT. This codes for CASSLRDTQYF.

This chain uses TRBV4-1 with TRBJ1-2; 10 nucleotides line up with TRBD1. CDR3 length equals 19 residues. Germline CDR1 and CDR2: MGHRA and YSYEKL. The ends lost 0 bases at V and 0 bases at J; junction bases unmatched: 10. The CDR3 reads CASSQDLGDRGLANYGYTF. The CDR3 DNA follows: TGCGCCAGCAGCCAAGATCTGGGGGACAGGGGATTAGCTAACTATGGCTACACCTTC.